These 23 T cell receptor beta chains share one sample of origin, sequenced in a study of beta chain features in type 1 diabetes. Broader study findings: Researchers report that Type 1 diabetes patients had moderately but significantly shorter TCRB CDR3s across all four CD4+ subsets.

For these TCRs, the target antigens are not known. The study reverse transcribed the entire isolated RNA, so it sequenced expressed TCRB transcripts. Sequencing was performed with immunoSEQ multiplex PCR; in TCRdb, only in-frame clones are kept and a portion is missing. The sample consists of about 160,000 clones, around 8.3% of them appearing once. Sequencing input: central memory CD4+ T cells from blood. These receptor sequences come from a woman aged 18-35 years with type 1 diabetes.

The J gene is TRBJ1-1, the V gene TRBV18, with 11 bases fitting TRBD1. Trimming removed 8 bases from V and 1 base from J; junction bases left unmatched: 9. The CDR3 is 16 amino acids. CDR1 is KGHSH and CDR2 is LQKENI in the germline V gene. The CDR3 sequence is CASRRPGQGANTEAFF. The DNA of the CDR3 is TGTGCCAGCCGGCGACCTGGACAGGGGGCGAACACTGAAGCTTTCTTT.

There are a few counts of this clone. The CDR3 DNA reads as TGTGCCATCAGTGAAATAGGAGGGGCAAATCAGCCCCAGCATTTT. Encoded protein: CAISEIGGANQPQHF. V is TRBV10-3 and J is TRBJ1-5; the D gene is possibly TRBD1 (5 bases). Trimming shortened V by 3 bases and J by 4 bases, and 13 bases separated the two germline ends. Germline V gene data show CDR1 as ENHRY and CDR2 as SYGVKD. The CDR3 spans 15 residues.

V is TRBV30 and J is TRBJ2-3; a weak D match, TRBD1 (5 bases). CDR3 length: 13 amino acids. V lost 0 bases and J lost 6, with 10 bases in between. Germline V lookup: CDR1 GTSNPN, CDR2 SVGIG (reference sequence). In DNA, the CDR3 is TGTGCCTGGAGTGTACAGGTCGATGATACGCAGTATTTT. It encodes CAWSVQVDDTQYF.

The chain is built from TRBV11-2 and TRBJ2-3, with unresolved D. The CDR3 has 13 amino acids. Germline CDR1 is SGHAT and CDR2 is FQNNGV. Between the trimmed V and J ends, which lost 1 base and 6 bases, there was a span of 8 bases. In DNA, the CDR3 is TGTGCCAGCAGCTTAGGCCTCGGGGATACGCAGTATTTT. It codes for CASSLGLGDTQYF.

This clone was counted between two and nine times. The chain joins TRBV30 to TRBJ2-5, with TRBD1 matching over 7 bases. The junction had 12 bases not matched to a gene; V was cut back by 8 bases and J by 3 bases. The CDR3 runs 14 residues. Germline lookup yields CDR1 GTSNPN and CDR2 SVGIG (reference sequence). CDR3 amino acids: CASSITGAEETQYF. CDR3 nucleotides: TGTGCCAGTAGTATAACAGGGGCGGAAGAGACCCAGTACTTC.

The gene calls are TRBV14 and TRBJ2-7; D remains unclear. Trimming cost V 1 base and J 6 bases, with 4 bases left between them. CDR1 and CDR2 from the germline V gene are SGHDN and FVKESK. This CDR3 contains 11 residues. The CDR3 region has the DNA TGTGCCAGCAGCCAAGTATCCGAGCAGTACTTC. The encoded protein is CASSQVSEQYF.

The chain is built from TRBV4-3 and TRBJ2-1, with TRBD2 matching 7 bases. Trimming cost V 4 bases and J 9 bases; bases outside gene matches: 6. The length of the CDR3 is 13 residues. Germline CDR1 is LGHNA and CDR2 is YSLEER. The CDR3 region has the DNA TGCGCCAGCAGCCGAATCACTAGCGCTGAGCAGTTCTTC. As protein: CASSRITSAEQFF.

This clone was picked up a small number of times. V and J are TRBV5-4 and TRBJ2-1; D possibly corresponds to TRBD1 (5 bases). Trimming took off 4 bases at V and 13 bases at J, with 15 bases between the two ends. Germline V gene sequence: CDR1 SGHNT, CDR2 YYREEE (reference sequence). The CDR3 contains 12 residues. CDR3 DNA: TGTGCCAGCAGCAAACCAGACAGTGAACAGTTCTTC. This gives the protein CASSKPDSEQFF.

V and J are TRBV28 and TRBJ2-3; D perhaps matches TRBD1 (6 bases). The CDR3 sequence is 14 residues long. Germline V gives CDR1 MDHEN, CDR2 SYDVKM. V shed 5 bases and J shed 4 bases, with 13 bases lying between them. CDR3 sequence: CASSLPQGADTQYF. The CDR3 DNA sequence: TGTGCCAGCAGTCTACCACAGGGCGCAGATACGCAGTATTTT.

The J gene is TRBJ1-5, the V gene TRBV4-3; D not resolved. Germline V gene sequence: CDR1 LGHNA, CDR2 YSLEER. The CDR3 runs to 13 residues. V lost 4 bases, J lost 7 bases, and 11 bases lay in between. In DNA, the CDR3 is TGCGCCAGCAGCCCCACTCGGTGGCAGCCCCAGCATTTT. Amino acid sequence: CASSPTRWQPQHF.

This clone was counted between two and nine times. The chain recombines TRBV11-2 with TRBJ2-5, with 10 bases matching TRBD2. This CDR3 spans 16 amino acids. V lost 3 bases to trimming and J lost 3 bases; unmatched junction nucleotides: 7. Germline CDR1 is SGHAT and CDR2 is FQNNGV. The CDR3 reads CASSLRAAGGEETQYF. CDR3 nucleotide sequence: TGTGCCAGCAGCTTGCGGGCAGCGGGAGGGGAAGAGACCCAGTACTTC.

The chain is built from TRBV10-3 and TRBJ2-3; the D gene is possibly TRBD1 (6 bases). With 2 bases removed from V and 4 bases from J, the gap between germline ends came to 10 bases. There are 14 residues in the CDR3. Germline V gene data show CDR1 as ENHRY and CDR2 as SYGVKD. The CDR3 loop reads CAISETTGSDTQYF. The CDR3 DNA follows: TGTGCCATCAGTGAGACAACAGGGTCAGATACGCAGTATTTT.

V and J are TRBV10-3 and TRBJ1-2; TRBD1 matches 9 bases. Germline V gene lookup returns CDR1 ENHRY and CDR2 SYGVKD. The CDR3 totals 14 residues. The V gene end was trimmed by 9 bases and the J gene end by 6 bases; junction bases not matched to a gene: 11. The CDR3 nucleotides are TGTGCCATTTCCACCTCGACAGGGGGGAATGGCTACACCTTC. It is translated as CAISTSTGGNGYTF.

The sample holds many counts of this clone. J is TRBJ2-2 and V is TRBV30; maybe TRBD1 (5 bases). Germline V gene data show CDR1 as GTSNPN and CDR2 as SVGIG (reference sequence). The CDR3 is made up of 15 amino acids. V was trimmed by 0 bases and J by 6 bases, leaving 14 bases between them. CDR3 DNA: TGTGCCTGGAGTGTACAAGTCCAGGGCGCCGGGGAGCTGTTTTTT. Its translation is CAWSVQVQGAGELFF. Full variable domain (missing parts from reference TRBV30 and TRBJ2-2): SQTIHQWPATLVQPVGSPLSLECTVEGTSNPNLYWYRQAAGRGLQLLFYSVGIGQISSEVPQNLSASRPQDRQFILSSKKLLLSDSGFYLCAWSVQVQGAGELFFGEGSRLTVL.

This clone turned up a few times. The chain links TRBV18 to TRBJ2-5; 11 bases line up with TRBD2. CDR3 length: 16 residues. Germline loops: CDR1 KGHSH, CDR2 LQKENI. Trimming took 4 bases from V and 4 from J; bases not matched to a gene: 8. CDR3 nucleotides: TGTGCCAGCTCACTGGAATTAGCGGGAGGGCCAGAGACCCAGTACTTC. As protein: CASSLELAGGPETQYF.

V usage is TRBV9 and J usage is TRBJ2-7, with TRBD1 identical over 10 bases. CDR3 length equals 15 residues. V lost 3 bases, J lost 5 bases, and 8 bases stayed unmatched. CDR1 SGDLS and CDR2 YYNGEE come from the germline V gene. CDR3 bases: TGTGCCAGCAGCGCGTTCGGGACAGGGGTCCACGAGCAGTACTTC. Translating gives CASSAFGTGVHEQYF.

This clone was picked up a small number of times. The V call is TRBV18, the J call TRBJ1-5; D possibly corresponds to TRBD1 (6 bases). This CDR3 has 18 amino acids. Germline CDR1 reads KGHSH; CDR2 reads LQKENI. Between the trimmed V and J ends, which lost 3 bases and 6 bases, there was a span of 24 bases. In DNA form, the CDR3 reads TGTGCCAGCTCACCGGAGGCCGGGGGCGGGGGCATAGCTCAGCCCCAGCATTTT. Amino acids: CASSPEAGGGGIAQPQHF.

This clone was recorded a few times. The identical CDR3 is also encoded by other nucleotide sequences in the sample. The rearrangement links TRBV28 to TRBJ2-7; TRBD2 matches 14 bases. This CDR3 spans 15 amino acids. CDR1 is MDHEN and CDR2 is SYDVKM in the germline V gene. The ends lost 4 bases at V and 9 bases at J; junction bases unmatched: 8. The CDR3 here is CASSSTGTSGRAQYF. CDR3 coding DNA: TGTGCCAGCAGTTCCACCGGGACTAGCGGGAGAGCGCAGTACTTC. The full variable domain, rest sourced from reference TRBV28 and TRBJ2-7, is DVKVTQSSRYLVKRTGEKVFLECVQDMDHENMFWYRQDPGLGLRLIYFSYDVKMKEKGDIPEGYSVSREKKERFSLILESASTNQTSMYLCASSSTGTSGRAQYFGPGTRLTVT.

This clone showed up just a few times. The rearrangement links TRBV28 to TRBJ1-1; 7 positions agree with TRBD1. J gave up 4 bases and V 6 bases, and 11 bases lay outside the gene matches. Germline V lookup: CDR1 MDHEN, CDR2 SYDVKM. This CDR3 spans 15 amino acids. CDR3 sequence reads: CASSPPQGGSTEAFF. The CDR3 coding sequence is TGTGCCAGCAGCCCCCCTCAGGGGGGAAGCACTGAAGCTTTCTTT.

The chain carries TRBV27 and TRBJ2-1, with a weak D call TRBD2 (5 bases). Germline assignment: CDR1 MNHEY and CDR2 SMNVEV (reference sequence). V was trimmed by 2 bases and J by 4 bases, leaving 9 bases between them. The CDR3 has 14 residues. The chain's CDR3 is CASSLARGYNEQFF. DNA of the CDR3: TGTGCCAGCAGTTTAGCCCGGGGATACAATGAGCAGTTCTTC.

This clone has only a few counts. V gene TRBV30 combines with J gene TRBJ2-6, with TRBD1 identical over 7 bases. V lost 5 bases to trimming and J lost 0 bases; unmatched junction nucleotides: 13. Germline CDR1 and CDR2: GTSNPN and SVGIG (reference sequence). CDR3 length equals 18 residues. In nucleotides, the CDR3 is TGTGCCTGGGGACAGGCGGGCATGGGCAGCTCTGGGGCCAACGTCCTGACTTTC. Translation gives CAWGQAGMGSSGANVLTF.

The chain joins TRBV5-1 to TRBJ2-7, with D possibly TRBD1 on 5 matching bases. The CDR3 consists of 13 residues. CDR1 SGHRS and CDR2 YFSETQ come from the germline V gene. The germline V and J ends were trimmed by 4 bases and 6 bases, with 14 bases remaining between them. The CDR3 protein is CASSIGSGPEQYF. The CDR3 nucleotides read TGCGCCAGCAGCATTGGTTCAGGGCCCGAGCAGTACTTC.

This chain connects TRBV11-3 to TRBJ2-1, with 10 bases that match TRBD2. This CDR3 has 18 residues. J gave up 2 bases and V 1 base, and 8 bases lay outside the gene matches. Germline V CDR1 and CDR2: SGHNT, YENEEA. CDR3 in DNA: TGTGCCAGCAGCTTAGGGGGACTAGCGTCCGGGACCTACAATGAGCAGTTCTTC. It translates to CASSLGGLASGTYNEQFF.